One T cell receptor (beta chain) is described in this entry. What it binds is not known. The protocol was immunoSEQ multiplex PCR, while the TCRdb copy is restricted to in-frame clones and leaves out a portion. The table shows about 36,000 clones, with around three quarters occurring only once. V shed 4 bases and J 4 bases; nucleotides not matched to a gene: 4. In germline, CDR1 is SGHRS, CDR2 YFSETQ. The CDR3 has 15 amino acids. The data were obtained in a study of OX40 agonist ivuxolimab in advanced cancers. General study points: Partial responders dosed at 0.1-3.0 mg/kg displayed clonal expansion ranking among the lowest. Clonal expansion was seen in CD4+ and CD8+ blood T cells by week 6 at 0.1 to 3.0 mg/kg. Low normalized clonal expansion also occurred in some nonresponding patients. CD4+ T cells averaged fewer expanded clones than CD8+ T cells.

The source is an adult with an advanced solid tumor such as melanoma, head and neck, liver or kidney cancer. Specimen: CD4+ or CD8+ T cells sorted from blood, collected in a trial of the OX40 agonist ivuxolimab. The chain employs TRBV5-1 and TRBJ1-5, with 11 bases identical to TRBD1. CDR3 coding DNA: TGCGCCAGCAGCGAAGGGACAGGGGGAAATCAGCCCCAGCATTTT. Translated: CASSEGTGGNQPQHF.